This entry is about one T cell receptor beta chain. Its antigen is unknown. Germline lookup yields CDR1 SGHRS and CDR2 YFSETQ. There are 16 residues in the CDR3. Trimming at V came to 0 bases and at J to 1 base, leaving 4 bases not matched to a gene. The source of the sample is a study of siplizumab effects on memory and regulatory T cells. Per individual sample, around 9.1 x 10^4 TCR templates were assayed. The assay was immunoSEQ multiplex PCR, and TCRdb's table has in-frame clones only and misses some. The sample has some 100,000 clones; just over 90% are singletons. Findings and limits, study-wide: With siplizumab, mappable alloreactive CD4+ clones averaged roughly 69% Treg-derived, versus over 25% in controls. The apparent diversity of naive T cells exceeded that of memory cells, and naive T cells seemed to make a major contribution to the alloresponse. Phenotypic classification as naive or memory proved unattainable for roughly 75-97% of proliferating CD4+ or CD8+ clones.

This receptor was obtained from a human donor in good health. Sample: non-Treg CD4+ T cells sorted from blood. The rearrangement links TRBV5-1 to TRBJ2-1, with 7 nucleotides matching TRBD2. CDR3 coding DNA: TGCGCCAGCAGCTTGGTATCGGGACTATCCTACAATGAGCAGTTCTTC. Protein: CASSLVSGLSYNEQFF. The full variable domain, its missing parts supplied by reference TRBV5-1 and TRBJ2-1, is KAGVTQTPRYLIKTRGQQVTLSCSPISGHRSVSWYQQTPGQGLQFLFEYFSETQRNKGNFPGRFSGRQFSNSRSEMNVSTLELGDSALYLCASSLVSGLSYNEQFFGPGTRLTVL.